This T cell receptor beta chain was found in a study of PD-1 blockade in classical Hodgkin lymphoma. The table came from immunoSEQ multiplex PCR; TCRdb's copy has only in-frame clones and leaves some out. The table has some 15,000 clones, more than 70% seen once. Notes on the study in general: The drivers behind the repertoire differences, possibly disease activity or prior therapy, remain undefined.

In regard to this clone: Its antigen is undetermined.

Trimming pared 3 bases from V and 0 bases from J, leaving 11 bases between. In germline, CDR1 is SEHNR, CDR2 FQNEAQ (reference sequence). The CDR3 extends over 16 amino acids. Time point specified: cycle 4 day 1 (C4D1), after five to seven weeks of nivolumab. Each of the patients experienced relapse following autologous stem cell transplantation, and their brentuximab vedotin exposure differed. Thawed PBMCs were the source of CD4+ T cells, purified by magnetic negative selection. The V gene is TRBV7-9, the J gene TRBJ1-4; D uncertain. The sample consisted of CD4+ T cells from blood, taken before the fourth cycle of nivolumab. This TCR was recovered from a human donor with classical Hodgkin lymphoma. The CDR3: CASSFSLAATNEKLFF. In DNA form, the CDR3 reads TGTGCCAGCAGCTTTTCTTTAGCGGCAACTAATGAAAAACTGTTTTTT.